This TCR beta chain was observed in a study of blood T cell repertoires in COVID-19. V trimming: 0 bases; J trimming: 2 bases; junction bases outside the gene matches: 5. The CDR3 length is 16 residues. Per germline, CDR1 LGHDT and CDR2 YNNKEL (reference sequence). Sequencing was performed with immunoSEQ multiplex PCR; in TCRdb, only in-frame clones are kept and a portion is missing. The data hold about 64,000 clones, with around 80% observed a single time. This sequence was found in a man in his fifties or sixties with COVID-19, enrolled during active disease. The sample comprised peripheral blood. The chain joins TRBV3-1 (or the pseudogene TRBV3-2) to TRBJ2-3; the match to TRBD2 covers 7 bases. CDR3 residues: CASSQDSGTTTDTQYF. CDR3 in DNA: TGTGCCAGCAGCCAAGATTCGGGGACTACCACAGATACGCAGTATTTT.